This TCR beta chain was observed in a study of T cells in localized non-small cell lung cancer. As concerns this clone: The antigen is not known.

Whole-study results and caveats: The study linked higher blood T cell density to longer overall survival. Tumor showed lower T cell clonality than uninvolved adjacent lung, where it was highest.

V lost 3 bases, J lost 8 bases, and 20 bases lay in between. Germline V gene data show CDR1 as MNHEY and CDR2 as SVGAGI. The CDR3 has 16 residues. Sequencing was performed with immunoSEQ multiplex PCR; in TCRdb, only in-frame clones are kept and a portion is missing. The sample includes 30,000 to 35,000 clones, 85% to 95% of them seen just once. This TCR came from a female donor of 60 years or more with stage I lung adenocarcinoma. V gene TRBV6-5 combines with J gene TRBJ2-1, with D perhaps TRBD1 (7 bases). Specimen: peripheral blood, collected before any cancer treatment. The CDR3 protein is CASSYRGLTRRDEQFF. In DNA form, the CDR3 reads TGTGCCAGCAGTTATAGGGGGCTAACTCGGAGGGATGAGCAGTTCTTC.